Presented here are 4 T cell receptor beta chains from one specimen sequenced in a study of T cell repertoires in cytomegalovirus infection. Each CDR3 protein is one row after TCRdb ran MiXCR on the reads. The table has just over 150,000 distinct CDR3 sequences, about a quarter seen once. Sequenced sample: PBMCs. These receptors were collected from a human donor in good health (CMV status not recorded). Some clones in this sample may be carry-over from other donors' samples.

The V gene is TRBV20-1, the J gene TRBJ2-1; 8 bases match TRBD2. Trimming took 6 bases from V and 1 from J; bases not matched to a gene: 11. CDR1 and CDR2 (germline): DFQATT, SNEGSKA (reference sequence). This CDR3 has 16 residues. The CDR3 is CSANSLAGESYNEQFF. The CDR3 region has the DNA TGCAGTGCAAACTCGCTAGCGGGCGAATCCTACAATGAGCAGTTCTTC.

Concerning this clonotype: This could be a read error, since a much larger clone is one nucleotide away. CDR3 in DNA: TGTGCCAGCCCAGGCTTCTCCTACGAGAAGTACTTC. Translation: CASPGFSYEKYF. The gene calls are TRBV7-8 and TRBJ2-7; D ambiguous. CDR3 length equals 12 residues. CDR1 SGHVS and CDR2 FQNEAQ come from the germline V gene.

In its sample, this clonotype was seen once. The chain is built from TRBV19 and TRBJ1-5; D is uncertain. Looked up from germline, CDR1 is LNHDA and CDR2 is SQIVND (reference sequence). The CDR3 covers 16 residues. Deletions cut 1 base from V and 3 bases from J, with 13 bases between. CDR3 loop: CASSIAGQYINQPQHF. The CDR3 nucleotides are TGTGCCAGTAGTATAGCAGGCCAATATATCAATCAGCCCCAGCATTTT.

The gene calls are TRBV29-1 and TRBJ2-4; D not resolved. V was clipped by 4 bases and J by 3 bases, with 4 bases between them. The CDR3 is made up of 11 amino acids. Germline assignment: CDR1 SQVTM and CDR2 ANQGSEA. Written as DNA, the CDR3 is TGCAGCGTTGCCAGCAAAAACATTCAGTACTTC. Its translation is CSVASKNIQYF.